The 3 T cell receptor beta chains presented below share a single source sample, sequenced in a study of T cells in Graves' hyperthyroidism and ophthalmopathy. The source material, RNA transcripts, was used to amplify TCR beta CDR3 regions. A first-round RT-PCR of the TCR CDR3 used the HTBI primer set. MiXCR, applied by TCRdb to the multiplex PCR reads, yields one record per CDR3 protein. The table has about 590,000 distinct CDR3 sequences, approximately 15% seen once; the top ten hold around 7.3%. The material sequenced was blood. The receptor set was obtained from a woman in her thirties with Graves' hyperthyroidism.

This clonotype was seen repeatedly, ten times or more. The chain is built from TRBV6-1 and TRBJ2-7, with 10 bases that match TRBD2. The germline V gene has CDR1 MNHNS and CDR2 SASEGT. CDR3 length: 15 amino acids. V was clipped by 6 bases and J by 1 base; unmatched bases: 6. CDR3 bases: TGTGCCAGCAGATCTAGCGGGAGCGGGTCCTACGAGCAGTACTTC. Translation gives CASRSSGSGSYEQYF.

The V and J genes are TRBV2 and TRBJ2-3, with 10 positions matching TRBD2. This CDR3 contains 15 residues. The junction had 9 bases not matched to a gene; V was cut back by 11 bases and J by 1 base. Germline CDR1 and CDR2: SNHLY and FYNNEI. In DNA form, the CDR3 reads TGTGCCCCAAGGGGTGGGACTAGCGGCACAGATACGCAGTATTTT. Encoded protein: CAPRGGTSGTDTQYF.

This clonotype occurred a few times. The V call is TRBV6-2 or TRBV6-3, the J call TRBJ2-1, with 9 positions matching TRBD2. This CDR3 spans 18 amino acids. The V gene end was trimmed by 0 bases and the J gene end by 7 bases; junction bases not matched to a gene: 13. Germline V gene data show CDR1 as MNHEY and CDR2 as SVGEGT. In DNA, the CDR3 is TGTGCCAGCAGTTACTCGCTTTCCCCCGGCACTAGCGGGAATGAGCAGTTCTTC. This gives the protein CASSYSLSPGTSGNEQFF.